Listed here is a single T cell receptor beta chain. The specificity of this receptor is unknown. No much larger clone is present one base from it, and per-base qualities are unavailable. Ophthalmopathy patients had moderately to severely active disease, Clinical Activity Score of at least 3, NOSPECS grade of at least 4, and duration under 3 months. The study excluded patients with uncontrolled infections, other autoimmune diseases, pregnancy or lactation. Clinical symptoms, serum thyroxine and TRAb, thyroid ultrasound, and orbital computed tomography formed the basis for the diagnoses. Ficoll-Paque density gradient centrifugation was used to isolate PBMCs from about 10 ml of fresh peripheral blood. Total RNA was extracted with Trizol reagent, and quality was checked on an Agilent 2100 Bioanalyzer. The TCR beta CDR3 regions were amplified from the RNA transcripts. A first-round RT-PCR of the TCR CDR3 used the HTBI primer set with the Qiagen OneStep RT-PCR kit. The libraries were constructed in a second round of multiplex PCR and then size-selected and purified. Sequencing of the libraries was done on an Illumina HiSeq2000 using paired-end 100 bp reads. In the paper's pipeline: SOAPnuke was used to process the raw data, throwing out any read that contained adapters or uncalled bases, had a mean Phred below 15, or lacked an exact constant-primer or identifier match. High-quality paired reads were merged using COPE v1.2.5, and each unique nucleotide sequence was defined as a clonotype. Clonotypes were aligned to IMGT TRBV, TRBD and TRBJ reference segments using MiTCR v1.1. The analysis was restricted to V-J combinations with a frequency above 0.0001, which together covered over 99% of the repertoires. A TCS score was defined as the ratio of F50 (clonal expansion) to E x V (chaos), with BLOSUM62-based TCRdist applied between CDR3 peptides within each V-J. Welch's t-statistics and random forest reduced around 520 V-J features to 13, which were used in a naive Bayes classifier (R e1071). The public reads were run again by TCRdb, first through fastp at Q25 and then through MiXCR, and only productive beta chains were kept. Each entry is one CDR3 protein sequence, shown with its most common DNA and genes. The V and J calls and clone size come from TCRdb's table, not from the authors' own analysis. The sample table records about 400,000 distinct CDR3 sequences; about 14% of these occur just once. The top ten clones comprise roughly a fifth of the sample.

This sample was included in a study of T cells in Graves' hyperthyroidism and ophthalmopathy (dated 2019 in TCRdb). About the investigation overall: Peripheral blood was sampled at the time of initial diagnosis, prior to any treatment. Following sampling, methimazole starting at 30 mg daily was given to hyperthyroidism patients, and high-dose intravenous methylprednisolone was given to ophthalmopathy patients. In addition, the study compared T-cell repertoires in thyroid tissue and in blood from about 6 Graves' hyperthyroidism patients. The 90 to 100 discovery patients were randomly divided into training and test sets at a 7:3 ratio. To identify distinguishing TCR V-J signatures, a discovery cohort of around 100 patients was used, comprising 40 to 45 with Graves' ophthalmopathy and approximately 57 with stable Graves' hyperthyroidism. TCR Vbeta CDR3 sequencing of 120 to 150 peripheral blood samples (more than 40 ophthalmopathy, roughly 74 hyperthyroidism and some 17 progressor patients) is reported in the paper. Prospective prediction of ophthalmopathy was tested in an independent validation cohort consisting of roughly 20 hyperthyroidism patients and some 17 patients who later progressed to ophthalmopathy. The paper as a whole reports these results and caveats: A model built on a 13 V-J signature distinguished ophthalmopathy from stable hyperthyroidism, reaching roughly 88% sensitivity and around 81% specificity in cross-validation and 80%/75% in testing. No statistical method was used to set the sample size in advance, and investigators knew the group allocation. Most expanded thyroid clonotypes (frequency above 0.001) were also detected in blood, a finding suggesting that blood repertoires may reflect thyroid immune responses. In validation, progression to ophthalmopathy was predicted by the model with 65% to 71% sensitivity and just over 72% specificity, a median of around 6.5 months before onset.

The junction carries 10 bases between V and J, which are trimmed by 1 base and 0 bases respectively. Including cysteine and phenylalanine, the CDR3 has 16 amino acids. Of the read, only the CDR3 DNA is kept; its 48 bases are in frame from base 1. The germline V gene encodes CDR1 LGHDT and CDR2 YNNKEL (reference sequence). Rearrangement joined TRBV3-1 to TRBJ1-3; no D gene can be assigned with confidence. Sequenced input: blood. The clonotype comes from a woman under 40 with Graves' ophthalmopathy. The CDR3 here reads CASSQGEQLSGNTIYF. The nucleotide sequence reads TGTGCCAGCAGCCAAGGAGAGCAACTCTCTGGAAACACCATATATTTT.